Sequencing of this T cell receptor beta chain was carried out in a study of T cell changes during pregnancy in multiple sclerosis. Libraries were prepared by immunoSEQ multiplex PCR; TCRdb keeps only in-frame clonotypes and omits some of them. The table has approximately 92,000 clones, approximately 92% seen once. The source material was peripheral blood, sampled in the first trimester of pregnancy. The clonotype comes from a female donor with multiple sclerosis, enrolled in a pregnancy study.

The CDR3 protein is CASSESDPKGSSYNEQFF. DNA for the CDR3: TGTGCCAGCAGTGAATCGGACCCAAAAGGGAGCTCCTACAATGAGCAGTTCTTC. The chain joins TRBV25-1 to TRBJ2-1, with D possibly TRBD2 on 5 matching bases. CDR1 and CDR2 (germline): MGHDK, SYGVNS. V was clipped by 1 base and J by 0 bases, with 16 bases between them. There are 18 residues in the CDR3.